A single sample is the source of the 23 T cell receptor beta chains below, sequenced in a study of regulatory T cells in long-lasting Graves disease. Library construction for TCR beta used iRepertoire HTBI primers and Arm-PCR of CDR3 regions. TCRdb passed the multiplex PCR reads through MiXCR, listing each CDR3 protein once. The sample yields roughly 350,000 distinct CDR3 sequences, roughly a sixth seen once. As for time point: newly diagnosed GD, antithyroid drugs for less than 3 months. Making the TCR library involved RNA that had been extracted from PBMCs. These same data were also listed under a study on T cells in Graves' hyperthyroidism and ophthalmopathy.

This specimen consisted of peripheral blood mononuclear cells (PBMCs), obtained at new diagnosis, from a patient treated with antithyroid drugs. The receptors were sampled from a man aged 35 to 55 with Graves disease.

This clonotype was recorded many times. The CDR3, as DNA: TGCAGTGCTGTGTGGACTGAAGCTTTCTTT. Protein sequence: CSAVWTEAFF. The genes are TRBV20-1 and TRBJ1-1; D gene unclear. The CDR3 is made up of 10 amino acids. From germline, CDR1 is DFQATT and CDR2 SNEGSKA (reference sequence). V lost 5 bases and J lost 5, with 6 bases in between.

This clonotype was recorded only once. The chain recombines TRBV4-1 with TRBJ2-3; D may match TRBD1 or TRBD2 (6 bases each). V shed 4 bases and J shed 0 bases, with 17 bases lying between them. Germline V gives CDR1 MGHRA, CDR2 YSYEKL. This CDR3 is built from 17 residues. In DNA, the CDR3 is TGCGCCAGCAGCCGAATAGTGGGGGGCATTAGCACAGATACGCAGTATTTT. Translation gives CASSRIVGGISTDTQYF.

This clonotype appeared a few times. This CDR3 fails to terminate in the conserved phenylalanine or tryptophan, so it likely reflects a read error. The chain combines TRBV5-1 with TRBJ1-4; no clear D. Germline V gene data show CDR1 as SGHRS and CDR2 as YFSETQ. This CDR3 has 15 residues. V was trimmed by 1 base and J by 2 bases, leaving 9 bases between them. CDR3 loop: CASSLQGFTNEKLFS. CDR3 nucleotide sequence: TGCGCCAGCAGCTTGCAAGGGTTCACTAATGAAAAACTGTTTTCT.

On this clonotype: A read error may explain this, as a much larger clone is one base away. The rearrangement joins TRBV18 to TRBJ2-1; either TRBD1 or TRBD2 may fit D (5 bases each). The germline V gene has CDR1 KGHSH and CDR2 LQKENI. This CDR3 is built from 13 residues. The CDR3 sequence is CASSQEGYETQHF. In DNA, the CDR3 is TGTGCCAGCTCACAAGAGGGGTACGAGACCCAGCACTTC.

Ten or more counts support this clonotype. This chain uses TRBV3-1 with TRBJ2-5; 14 bases agree with TRBD2. This CDR3 is 15 amino acids long. Germline assignment: CDR1 LGHDT and CDR2 YNNKEL (reference sequence). J lost 6 bases, V lost 4 bases, and 4 bases had no gene match. The chain's CDR3 is CASSRGLAGGQTQYF. CDR3 nucleotide sequence: TGTGCCAGCAGCCGAGGACTAGCGGGGGGCCAGACCCAGTACTTC.

This clonotype has a count of ten or more. V is TRBV7-2 and J is TRBJ2-1; tentative D call: TRBD2 (6 bases). This CDR3 has 16 amino acids. Trimming shortened V by 10 bases and J by 0 bases, and 19 bases separated the two germline ends. The germline V gene encodes CDR1 SGHTA and CDR2 FQGNSA. CDR3 DNA sequence: TGTGCCACCGAAGCTCGCGGGGTGTCCTCCTACAATGAGCAGTTCTTC. It encodes CATEARGVSSYNEQFF.

V and J are TRBV5-1 and TRBJ2-4; the D is unclear. CDR3 size: 14 residues. Per the germline V gene, CDR1 is SGHRS and CDR2 is YFSETQ. V lost 3 bases to trimming and J lost 1 base, with 8 bases between them. The CDR3 DNA reads as TGCGCCAGCAGCTCGTTATCGGCCAAAAACATTCAGTACTTC. Its translation is CASSSLSAKNIQYF.

The table lists this clonotype with many counts. The chain links TRBV6-2 or TRBV6-3 to TRBJ2-5; D uncertain. Germline-derived CDR1 and CDR2 are MNHEY and SVGEGT. The CDR3 loop spans 15 amino acids. Trimming stripped 2 bases from V and 1 base from J, with 11 bases between. CDR3 loop: CASSYGSQIQETQYF. The CDR3 region has the DNA TGTGCCAGCAGTTACGGTAGCCAGATCCAAGAGACCCAGTACTTC.

This clonotype was counted ten times or more. The chain combines TRBV29-1 with TRBJ1-1, with D possibly being TRBD1 (5 bases). Germline CDR1 SQVTM, CDR2 ANQGSEA. There are 12 residues in the CDR3. Trimming shortened V by 6 bases and J by 5 bases, and 13 bases separated the two germline ends. CDR3 DNA: TGCAGCGTCCTACGTGGGGGGACTGAAGCTTTCTTT. It is translated as CSVLRGGTEAFF.

A few counts support this clonotype. The rearrangement links TRBV20-1 to TRBJ2-2; 10 bases align to TRBD2. The CDR3 contains 16 residues. Unmatched junction bases numbered 6, after V lost 5 bases and J lost 0 bases. Germline CDR1 is DFQATT and CDR2 is SNEGSKA (reference sequence). The CDR3 nucleotides read TGCAGTGCTTCGAGCGGGGGGGCGGCGAACACCGGGGAGCTGTTTTTT. Protein sequence: CSASSGGAANTGELFF.

This clonotype was seen ten or more times. V is TRBV2 and J is TRBJ2-5, with TRBD2 identical over 12 bases. From germline, CDR1 is SNHLY and CDR2 FYNNEI. Trimming cost V 8 bases and J 5 bases; bases outside gene matches: 6. This CDR3 is built from 14 residues. The CDR3 coding sequence is TGTGCCAGCGCTAGCGGGGGGGCTCGGGAGACCCAGTACTTC. Translation: CASASGGARETQYF.

As for this clonotype: A much larger clone lies one base from this, so it may be a read error. V is TRBV6-1 and J is TRBJ2-7; D unresolved. The CDR3 contains 12 residues. The germline CDR1 and CDR2 sequences are MNHNS and SASEGT. CDR3 region: CASSVNSYKQYF. CDR3 DNA sequence: TGTGCCAGCAGTGTCAACTCCTACAAGCAGTACTTC.

This clonotype was counted at least ten times. The chain uses TRBV7-9 and TRBJ2-3; D gene ambiguous. The CDR3 has 12 residues. The germline gives CDR1 SEHNR, CDR2 FQNEAQ (reference sequence). The V end lost 3 bases, the J end lost 6 bases, and 7 bases lay between the germline ends. CDR3 coding DNA: TGTGCCAGCAGCTTGAGATCGGATACGCAGTATTTT. Protein sequence: CASSLRSDTQYF.

Many counts were recorded for this clonotype. This chain connects TRBV11-2 to TRBJ1-6, with no clear D. The CDR3 length is 14 residues. The V end was cut by 3 bases, the J end by 8 bases, with 11 bases between. Germline V lookup: CDR1 SGHAT, CDR2 FQNNGV. The CDR3 sequence: CASSFGPFDSPLHF. The CDR3 DNA reads as TGTGCCAGCAGCTTCGGACCTTTTGATTCACCCCTCCACTTT.

In its sample, this clonotype was seen a few times. The chain is built from TRBV15 and TRBJ2-3; D gene unclear. The germline gives CDR1 LNHNV, CDR2 YYDKDF (reference sequence). The CDR3 runs 13 residues. V was shortened by 0 bases and J by 3 bases, with 4 bases between the two germline ends. Here the CDR3 DNA reads TGTGCCACCAGCAGAGACGCAACAGATACGCAGTATTTT. This translates into CATSRDATDTQYF.

The table lists this clonotype with many counts. The V gene is TRBV12-3 or TRBV12-4, the J gene TRBJ2-1; D gene uncertain. CDR3 length: 12 amino acids. Trimming took off 3 bases at V and 5 bases at J, with 5 bases between the two ends. The CDR3 nucleotides are TGTGCCAGCAGTTTCGCGGACAATGAGCAGTTCTTC. This gives the protein CASSFADNEQFF.

This clonotype showed up just once. The chain is built from TRBV5-1 and TRBJ2-1, with 7 nucleotides matching TRBD2. Germline CDR1 SGHRS, CDR2 YFSETQ. V dropped 0 bases and J dropped 5; count of bases not matched to a gene: 5. This CDR3 has 15 amino acids. CDR3 amino acids: CASSLGAGAHNEQFF. In DNA, the CDR3 is TGCGCCAGCAGCTTGGGGGCGGGAGCACACAATGAGCAGTTCTTC.

The chain carries TRBV5-1 and TRBJ2-4; 9 positions match TRBD1. V lost 0 bases and J lost 8; bases outside the gene matches: 3. Germline assignment: CDR1 SGHRS and CDR2 YFSETQ. The CDR3 is 14 amino acids. CDR3 nucleotides: TGCGCCAGCAGCTTGGGGGGACAGGGTGACATTCAGTACTTC. This gives the protein CASSLGGQGDIQYF.

This clonotype was observed many times. The chain links TRBV15 to TRBJ1-5, with D possibly TRBD1 on 6 matching bases. CDR3 length equals 17 residues. V was shortened by 6 bases and J by 2 bases, with 20 bases between the two germline ends. Germline V gives CDR1 LNHNV, CDR2 YYDKDF (reference sequence). The CDR3 reads CATRERRGGGGNQPQHF. CDR3 in DNA: TGTGCCACCAGGGAGAGGCGGGGAGGGGGGGGCAATCAGCCCCAGCATTTT.

This clonotype was recorded a few times. The chain links TRBV20-1 to TRBJ2-6; D remains unclear. CDR3 length: 16 amino acids. The V gene's germline CDR1 is DFQATT and CDR2 SNEGSKA (reference sequence). Between the trimmed V and J ends, which lost 0 bases and 0 bases, there was a span of 9 bases. As DNA, the CDR3 is TGCAGTGCTAGAGATCTAACGGCCTCTGGGGCCAACGTCCTGACTTTC. Translated, it gives CSARDLTASGANVLTF.

The chain uses TRBV12-3 or TRBV12-4 and TRBJ1-1; TRBD1 is a possible D gene (5 bases). V was shortened by 5 bases and J by 0 bases, with 19 bases between the two germline ends. The CDR3 contains 17 residues. The CDR3 spells CASSPTSWTRMNTEAFF. CDR3 nucleotides: TGTGCCAGCAGTCCTACTTCCTGGACACGTATGAACACTGAAGCTTTCTTT.

The chain has TRBV19 and TRBJ2-3; 7 bases align to TRBD2. The CDR3 runs 15 residues. The germline gives CDR1 LNHDA, CDR2 SQIVND (reference sequence). Germline trimming cut 4 bases from V and 4 bases from J; bases unmatched to any gene: 8. DNA of the CDR3: TGTGCCAGTAGTAGGCGAGGGCTAGCGGCAGATACGCAGTATTTT. It yields the protein CASSRRGLAADTQYF.

This clonotype was seen ten or more times. J is TRBJ2-7 and V is TRBV5-1, with TRBD1 matching 7 bases. CDR3 length equals 15 residues. Germline CDR1 is SGHRS and CDR2 is YFSETQ. The junction had 11 bases not matched to a gene; V was cut back by 4 bases and J by 4 bases. The CDR3 protein is CASSPEQGWIYEQYF. Written as DNA, the CDR3 is TGCGCCAGCAGCCCGGAACAGGGGTGGATTTACGAGCAGTACTTC.